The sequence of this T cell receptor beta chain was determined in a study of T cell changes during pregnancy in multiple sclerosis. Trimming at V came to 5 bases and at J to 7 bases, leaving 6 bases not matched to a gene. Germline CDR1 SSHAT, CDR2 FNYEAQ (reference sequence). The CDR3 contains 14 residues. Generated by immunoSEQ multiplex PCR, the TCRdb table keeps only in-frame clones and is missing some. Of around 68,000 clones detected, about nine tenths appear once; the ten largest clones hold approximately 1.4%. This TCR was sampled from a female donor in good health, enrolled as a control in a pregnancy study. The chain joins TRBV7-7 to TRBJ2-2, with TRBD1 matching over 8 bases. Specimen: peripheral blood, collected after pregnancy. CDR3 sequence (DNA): TGTGCCAGCAGCCCGGACAGGGCTGACGGGGAGCTGTTTTTT. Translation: CASSPDRADGELFF.